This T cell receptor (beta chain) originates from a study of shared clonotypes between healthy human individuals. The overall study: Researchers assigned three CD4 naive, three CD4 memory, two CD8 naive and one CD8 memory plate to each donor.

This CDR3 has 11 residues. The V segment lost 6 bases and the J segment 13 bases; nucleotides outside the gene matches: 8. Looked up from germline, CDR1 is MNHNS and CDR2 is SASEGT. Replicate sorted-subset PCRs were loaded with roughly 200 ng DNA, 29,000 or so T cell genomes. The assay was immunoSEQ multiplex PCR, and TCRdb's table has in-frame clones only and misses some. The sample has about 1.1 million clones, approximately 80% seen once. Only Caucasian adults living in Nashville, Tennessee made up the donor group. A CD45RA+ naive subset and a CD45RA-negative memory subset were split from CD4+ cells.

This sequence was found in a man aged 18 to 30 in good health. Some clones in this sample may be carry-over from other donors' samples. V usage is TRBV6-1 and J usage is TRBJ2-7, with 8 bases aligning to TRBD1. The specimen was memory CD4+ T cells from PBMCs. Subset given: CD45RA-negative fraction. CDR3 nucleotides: TGTGCCAGCAGCACCGGACAGGGAGAATACTTC. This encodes CASSTGQGEYF.